This T cell receptor beta chain was captured by sequencing in a study of T cells expressing NK-cell markers (dated by TCRdb to about 2020). Regarding the research as a whole: Three sorted T-cell subsets (CD3+CD56+NKG2C+, CD3+CD56+NKG2C- and CD3+CD56-NKG2C+) from fewer than 10 donors had their TCR beta-chain repertoires profiled. Seven of the eight sequenced donors were HCMV-seropositive and one was HCMV-seronegative. The study sequenced eight donors, all healthy volunteers chosen at random: three men and five women. Libraries were sequenced as 2 x 150 bp reads on Illumina HiSeq 2000/2500, MiSeq or NextSeq.

With respect to this clonotype: This receptor's antigen is unknown.

TCRdb lists the instrument as Illumina HiSeq 2000. 5'RACE template switching, by which a universal primer site and unique molecular identifiers were added, was used to make TCR beta cDNA libraries. cDNA synthesis was primed from the TCR beta constant segment and was followed by two successive PCR amplification steps. The authors processed their data as follows. MIGEC was used to demultiplex reads and group reads by UMI, and MiTCR was used to assemble and quantify clonotypes. To exclude erroneous sequences, only TCR cDNA sequences supported by at least two reads were retained. The tcR package was used for downstream repertoire analysis, with clonotypes matched between fractions based on CDR3 nucleotide sequence plus V segment. VDJmatch was used to annotate antigen specificity against VDJdb, with one amino acid substitution allowed in CDR3. TCRdb reprocessed the reads and assigns one entry to each CDR3 protein sequence, leaving out DNA. The V and J calls come from TCRdb's annotation, not from the publication. The sample has roughly 390,000 distinct CDR3 sequences on record. The ten largest make up 5.2% of the sample.

Sequences SGDLS (CDR1) and YYNGEE (CDR2) are obtained from the germline V gene. The CDR3 spans 15 residues, from the cysteine through the phenylalanine. A DNA sequence was not provided. HCMV serostatus was determined by detecting HCMV-specific IgG in serum with a commercial ELISA kit. Peripheral blood mononuclear cells were isolated from blood by Ficoll density gradient centrifugation. Beyond this particular receptor, the publication reports: Those dominant clonotypes were again the most abundant among CD3+CD56-NKG2C+ cells in a handful of donors, at roughly 25-60.1%. In about 6 donors, the dominant CD3+CD56+NKG2C+ clonotypes were found to rank among the top 10 CD8+ clonotypes and to make up about 1.0-7.5% of CD8+ T cells. It remained unclear whether the expanded NKG2C-expressing T cell clones were specific for HCMV antigens.

The specimen sequenced was blood T cells: a sorted CD56 or NKG2C T cell subset, CD4+ or CD8+ T cells, or bulk PBMC T cells (not recorded which). Here the chain combines TRBV9 and TRBJ2-1; TCRdb gives TRBD2 as the D gene, but with no DNA this cannot be confirmed. This clonotype was obtained from a man aged 18 to 69 in good health. The CDR3 reads CASSFSGGAGNEQFF.